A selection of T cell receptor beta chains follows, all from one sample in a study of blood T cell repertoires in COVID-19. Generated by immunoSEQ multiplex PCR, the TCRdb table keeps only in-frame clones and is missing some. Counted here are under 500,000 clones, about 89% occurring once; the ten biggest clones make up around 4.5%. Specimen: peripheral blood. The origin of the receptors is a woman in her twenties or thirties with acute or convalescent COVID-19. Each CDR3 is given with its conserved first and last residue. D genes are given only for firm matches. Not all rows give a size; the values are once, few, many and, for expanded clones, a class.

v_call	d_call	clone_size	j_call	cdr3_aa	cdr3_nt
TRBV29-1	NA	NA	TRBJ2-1	CSVESAGSPLQFF	TGCAGCGTCGAAAGCGCGGGGTCCCCGTTGCAGTTCTTC
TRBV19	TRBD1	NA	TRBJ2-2	CASSLTGAGELFF	TGTGCCAGTAGTCTCACAGGGGCCGGGGAGCTGTTTTTT
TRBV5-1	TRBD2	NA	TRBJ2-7	CASQGLGLANEQYF	TGCGCCAGCCAGGGACTGGGACTAGCAAACGAGCAGTACTTC
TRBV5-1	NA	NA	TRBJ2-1	CASTVEGSYNEQFF	TGCGCCAGCACGGTGGAGGGGTCCTACAATGAGCAGTTCTTC
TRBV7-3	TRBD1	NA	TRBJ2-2	CASSFSRQGVTGELFF	TGTGCCAGCAGCTTCTCACGGCAGGGGGTAACCGGGGAGCTGTTTTTT
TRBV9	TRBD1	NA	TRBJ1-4	CASSVEGQRGEKLFF	TGTGCCAGCAGCGTAGAGGGACAGAGAGGCGAAAAACTGTTTTTT
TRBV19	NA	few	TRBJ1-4	CASSTTRTNNEKLFF	TGTGCCAGTAGTACAACCAGGACAAATAATGAAAAACTGTTTTTT
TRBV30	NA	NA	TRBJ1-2	CAWRRGLIYGYTF	TGTGCCTGGAGGCGGGGGTTGATCTATGGCTACACCTTC
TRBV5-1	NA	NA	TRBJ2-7	CASSFGSEIYEQYF	TGCGCCAGCAGCTTTGGTAGTGAGATATACGAGCAGTACTTC
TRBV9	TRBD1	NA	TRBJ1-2	CASSYTGQDYGYTF	TGTGCCAGCAGTTACACTGGACAGGACTATGGCTACACCTTC
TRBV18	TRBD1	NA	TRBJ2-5	CASSGTGVMETQYF	TGTGCCAGCTCCGGGACAGGGGTGATGGAGACCCAGTACTTC
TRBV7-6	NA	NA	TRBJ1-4	CASSRGGSEEKLFF	TGTGCCAGCAGTCGGGGGGGTTCGGAGGAAAAACTGTTTTTT
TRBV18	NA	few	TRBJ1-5	CASSRGMNNQPQHF	TGTGCCAGCTCTAGAGGAATGAACAATCAGCCCCAGCATTTT
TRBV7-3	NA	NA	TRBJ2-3	CASSLRRGSTDTQYF	TGTGCCAGCAGCTTAAGAAGGGGGTCCACAGATACGCAGTATTTT
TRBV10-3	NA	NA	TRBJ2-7	CAISVAPSRYEQYF	TGTGCCATCAGTGTCGCCCCTTCCAGGTACGAGCAGTACTTC
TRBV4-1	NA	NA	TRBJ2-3	CASSQDRRGTRDTQYF	TGCGCCAGCAGCCAAGATCGCAGGGGTACACGAGATACGCAGTATTTT
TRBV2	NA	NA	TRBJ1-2	CASSELARDSIGYTF	TGTGCCAGCAGTGAACTTGCCAGGGACTCCATTGGCTACACCTTC
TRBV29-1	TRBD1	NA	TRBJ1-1	CSVEGLGGRGTEAFF	TGCAGCGTTGAAGGTTTAGGGGGCCGGGGCACTGAAGCTTTCTTT
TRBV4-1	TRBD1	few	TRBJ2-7	CASSPLTGRSYEQYF	TGCGCCAGCAGCCCCCTGACAGGGCGATCCTACGAGCAGTACTTC
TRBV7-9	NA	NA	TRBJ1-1	CASSFKQGNTEAFF	TGTGCCAGCAGCTTCAAACAGGGGAACACTGAAGCTTTCTTT
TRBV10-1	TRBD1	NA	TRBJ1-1	CASSESRAGGNTEAFF	TGCGCCAGCAGTGAGTCCAGGGCAGGGGGGAACACTGAAGCTTTCTTT
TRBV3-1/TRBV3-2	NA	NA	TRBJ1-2	CASSPPGTYNSNYGYTF	TGTGCCAGCAGTCCTCCCGGGACATATAATTCTAACTATGGCTACACCTTC
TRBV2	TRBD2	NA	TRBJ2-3	CASSVRLAGGASTDTQYF	TGTGCCAGCAGTGTTAGGCTAGCGGGGGGGGCTAGCACAGATACGCAGTATTTT
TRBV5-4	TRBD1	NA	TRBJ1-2	CASSPTGQGGGYTF	TGTGCCAGCAGCCCTACGGGACAGGGCGGCGGCTACACCTTC
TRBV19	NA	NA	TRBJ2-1	CASSSLTGLNEQFF	TGTGCCAGTAGTTCGTTAACAGGGTTAAATGAGCAGTTCTTC
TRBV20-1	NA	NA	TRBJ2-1	CSASWYRDTINSQFF	TGCAGTGCTAGTTGGTACCGGGACACCATAAATTCGCAGTTCTTC
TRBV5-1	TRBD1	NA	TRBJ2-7	CASSNGGQGRYEQYF	TGCGCCAGCAGTAACGGGGGACAGGGTCGTTACGAGCAGTACTTC
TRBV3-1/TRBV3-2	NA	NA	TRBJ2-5	CASSPRGVQETQYF	TGTGCCAGCAGCCCCCGGGGAGTTCAAGAGACCCAGTACTTC
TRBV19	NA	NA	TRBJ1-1	CASTPWRNTEAFF	TGTGCCAGTACCCCCTGGAGGAACACTGAAGCTTTCTTT
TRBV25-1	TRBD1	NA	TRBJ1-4	CASSDLDRGSNEKLFF	TGTGCCAGCAGTGATCTCGACAGGGGATCCAATGAAAAACTGTTTTTT
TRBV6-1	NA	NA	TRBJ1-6	CASSELNSSLHF	TGTGCCAGCAGCGAACTTAACTCTTCCCTCCACTTT
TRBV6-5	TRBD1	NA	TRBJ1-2	CASSSLEGASDGYTF	TGTGCCAGCAGCTCTCTGGAGGGGGCGAGCGATGGCTACACCTTC
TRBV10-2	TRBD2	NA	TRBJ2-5	CASSVSSGAETQYF	TGCGCCAGCAGTGTTTCTAGCGGGGCAGAGACCCAGTACTTC
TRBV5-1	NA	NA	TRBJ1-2	CASSLEAPRDGYTF	TGCGCCAGCAGCTTGGAGGCGCCTAGAGATGGCTACACCTTC
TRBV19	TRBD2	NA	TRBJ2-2	CASSIDGTSGAGELFF	TGTGCCAGTAGTATAGATGGGACTAGCGGTGCCGGGGAGCTGTTTTTT
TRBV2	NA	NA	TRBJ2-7	CASGQGSSYEQYF	TGTGCCAGCGGGCAGGGGAGCTCCTACGAGCAGTACTTC
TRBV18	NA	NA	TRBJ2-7	CASSHNDRPYEQYF	TGTGCCAGCTCACACAACGACAGACCCTACGAGCAGTACTTC
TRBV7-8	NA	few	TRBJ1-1	CASSFNRPRFRMNTEAFF	TGTGCCAGCAGCTTTAACAGGCCGCGATTTCGTATGAACACTGAAGCTTTCTTT
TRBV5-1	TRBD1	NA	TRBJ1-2	CASSLDRDDGYGYTF	TGCGCCAGCAGCCTCGACAGGGACGATGGCTATGGCTACACCTTC
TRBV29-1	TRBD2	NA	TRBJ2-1	CSVGASGGANEQFF	TGCAGCGTTGGGGCTAGCGGGGGGGCTAATGAGCAGTTCTTC
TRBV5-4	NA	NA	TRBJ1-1	CASSYGDPNTEAFF	TGTGCCAGCAGTTACGGGGATCCGAACACTGAAGCTTTCTTT
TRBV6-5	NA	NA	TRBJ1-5	CASSYGGANQPQHF	TGTGCCAGCAGTTACGGTGGGGCGAATCAGCCCCAGCATTTT
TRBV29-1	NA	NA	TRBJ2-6	CSVARVGANVLTF	TGCAGCGTAGCCAGGGTAGGGGCCAACGTCCTGACTTTC
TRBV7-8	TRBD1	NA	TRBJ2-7	CASSFSGQVYEQYF	TGTGCCAGCAGCTTCTCAGGACAGGTCTACGAGCAGTACTTC
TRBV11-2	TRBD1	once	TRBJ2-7	CASSLAVVPGGSYEQYF	TGTGCCAGCAGCTTAGCCGTCGTGCCAGGGGGTTCCTACGAGCAGTACTTC
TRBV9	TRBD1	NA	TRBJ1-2	CASSVGGQGVDGYTF	TGTGCCAGCAGCGTAGGTGGACAGGGGGTGGATGGCTACACCTTC
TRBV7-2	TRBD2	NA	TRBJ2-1	CASLAGGPGYNEQFF	TGTGCCAGCCTAGCGGGGGGGCCCGGGTACAATGAGCAGTTCTTC
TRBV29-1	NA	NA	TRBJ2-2	CSVNDNAGELFF	TGCAGCGTTAACGACAACGCCGGGGAGCTGTTTTTT
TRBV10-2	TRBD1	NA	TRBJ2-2	CASSEFIQGADTGELFF	TGCGCCAGCAGTGAGTTCATCCAGGGGGCGGACACCGGGGAGCTGTTTTTT
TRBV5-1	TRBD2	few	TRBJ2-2	CASSLNSGGPTGELFF	TGCGCCAGCAGCTTGAATAGCGGGGGGCCTACCGGGGAGCTGTTTTTT
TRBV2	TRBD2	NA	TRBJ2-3	CASSEGLAGDTQYF	TGTGCCAGCAGTGAAGGACTAGCGGGGGATACGCAGTATTTT